Each of the 24 T cell receptor beta chains below was sequenced from the same sample in a study of blood T cell repertoires in COVID-19. Measured with immunoSEQ multiplex PCR; TCRdb has only the in-frame clones, and not every one. The repertoire holds 130,000 to 150,000 clones, about 80% seen once, with almost 6.5% in the top ten. The sequencing sample was made of peripheral blood. The receptors were sampled from a human donor in a cohort sampled during active COVID-19.

V is TRBV6-4 and J is TRBJ2-3, with TRBD2 matching over 9 bases. After removal of 6 bases from V and 1 base from J, the junction contained 5 bases not matched to a gene. Germline-derived CDR1 and CDR2 are MRHNA and SNTAGT. This CDR3 has 15 residues. The CDR3 is CASSETSGGTDTQYF. In DNA, the CDR3 is TGTGCCAGCAGCGAGACTAGCGGAGGCACAGATACGCAGTATTTT.

Points on this clone: The sample carries other DNA sequences with the same CDR3. The V and J genes are TRBV5-4 and TRBJ1-4; 9 nucleotides line up with TRBD1. Looked up from germline, CDR1 is SGHNT and CDR2 is YYREEE (reference sequence). This CDR3 has 15 amino acids. J gave up 8 bases and V 0 bases, and 5 bases lay outside the gene matches. DNA for the CDR3: TGTGCCAGCAGCTTGGCGGGACAGGGAGGCGAAAAACTGTTTTTT. It codes for CASSLAGQGGEKLFF.

V gene TRBV5-5 combines with J gene TRBJ1-5; weak D call: TRBD1 (5 bases). Trimming cost V 0 bases and J 0 bases, with 7 bases left between them. CDR1 and CDR2 from the germline V gene are SGHKS and YYEKEE (reference sequence). The CDR3 spans 15 residues. The CDR3 protein is CASSLGGHSNQPQHF. In DNA form, the CDR3 reads TGTGCCAGCAGCTTGGGAGGACATAGCAATCAGCCCCAGCATTTT.

The V call is TRBV7-9, the J call TRBJ1-1, with 7 bases matching TRBD1. CDR3 size: 14 residues. With V trimmed by 2 bases and J by 7 bases, 7 bases remained unmatched. Germline CDR1 and CDR2: SEHNR and FQNEAQ (reference sequence). The CDR3 DNA reads TGTGCCAGCAGCTTAATGGGACAGCCGAATGAAGCTTTCTTT. Residues: CASSLMGQPNEAFF.

CDR3 DNA: TGCGCCAGCAGCTTGGAAGGACAGTCCCAAGAGACCCAGTACTTC. Amino acids: CASSLEGQSQETQYF. This sequence joins TRBV5-1 and TRBJ2-5; D perhaps matches TRBD1 (6 bases). The CDR3 extends over 15 amino acids. V lost 0 bases, J lost 1 base, and 10 bases lay in between. CDR1 is SGHRS and CDR2 is YFSETQ in the germline V gene.

V is TRBV10-2 and J is TRBJ1-6; D is possibly TRBD1 (5 bases). Germline CDR1 and CDR2: WSHSY and SAAADI. V lost 6 bases and J 9 bases, leaving 15 bases between the germline ends. CDR3 length: 14 amino acids. The CDR3 reads CASRRQRTLSPLHF. In DNA form, the CDR3 reads TGCGCCAGCAGGAGACAGCGTACCCTTTCACCCCTCCACTTT.

The chain recombines TRBV7-9 with TRBJ1-4; TRBD1 matches at 8 bases. CDR3 length: 15 amino acids. Germline-derived CDR1 and CDR2 are SEHNR and FQNEAQ (reference sequence). V dropped 5 bases and J dropped 8; count of bases not matched to a gene: 10. As DNA, the CDR3 is TGTGCCAGCAGCCCACGACAGGGGCAGCGAGAAAAACTGTTTTTT. It yields the protein CASSPRQGQREKLFF.

The chain employs TRBV19 and TRBJ2-5, with a weak D call TRBD2 (5 bases). Germline V gene sequence: CDR1 LNHDA, CDR2 SQIVND (reference sequence). The V gene lost 1 base and the J gene lost 2 bases, with 11 bases spanning the gap. The CDR3 totals 15 residues. CDR3 in amino acids: CASSIAPGSQETQYF. The CDR3 nucleotides are TGTGCCAGTAGTATAGCCCCTGGGAGTCAAGAGACCCAGTACTTC.

The rearrangement joins TRBV9 to TRBJ2-2, with 15 bases that match TRBD2. This CDR3 has 17 amino acids. The germline CDR1 and CDR2 sequences are SGDLS and YYNGEE. V shed 2 bases, J shed 7 bases, and the junction held 6 bases outside the gene matches. In DNA form, the CDR3 reads TGTGCCAGCAGCGTCGGACTAGCGGGGGGGCAAAGCGGGGAGCTGTTTTTT. Translation: CASSVGLAGGQSGELFF. The variable domain in full, completed from reference TRBV9 and TRBJ2-2, reads DSGVTQTPKHLITATGQRVTLRCSPRSGDLSVYWYQQSLDQGLQFLIQYYNGEERAKGNILERFSAQQFPDLHSELNLSSLELGDSALYFCASSVGLAGGQSGELFFGEGSRLTVL.

This chain joins TRBV14 and TRBJ1-2; D not resolved. The CDR3 covers 15 residues. CDR1 SGHDN and CDR2 FVKESK come from the germline V gene. The V and J ends lost 4 bases and 5 bases respectively, with 17 bases between them. CDR3 sequence (DNA): TGTGCCAGCAGCCCTACCATGATGGGGAGGTATGGCTACACCTTC. This translates into CASSPTMMGRYGYTF.

The rearrangement links TRBV10-2 to TRBJ2-5; 7 nucleotides align to TRBD1. The CDR3 length is 15 residues. Germline lookup yields CDR1 WSHSY and CDR2 SAAADI. Germline trimming cut 2 bases from V and 3 bases from J; bases unmatched to any gene: 6. The CDR3 nucleotides read TGCGCCAGCAGTGAGGGGCAGGGGGTAAAAGAGACCCAGTACTTC. The encoded protein is CASSEGQGVKETQYF.

CDR3 DNA: TGCGCCAGCAGTCTGAGCTCCTACAATGAGCAGTTCTTC. Translating gives CASSLSSYNEQFF. The V and J genes are TRBV4-3 and TRBJ2-1, with unresolved D. This CDR3 has 13 amino acids. Germline V gene sequence: CDR1 LGHNA, CDR2 YSLEER. The ends were cut back, 6 bases at V and 0 bases at J, with 6 bases in the middle.

This sequence joins TRBV4-2 and TRBJ2-1, with 16 bases fitting TRBD2. The CDR3 runs 18 residues. Germline loops: CDR1 LGHNA, CDR2 YNFKEQ. V shed 0 bases, J shed 4 bases, and the junction held 3 bases outside the gene matches. CDR3 nucleotide sequence: TGTGCCAGCAGCCAAGATGGGACTAGCGGGGGGGCTTACAATGAGCAGTTCTTC. Its translation: CASSQDGTSGGAYNEQFF.

This clone appeared a few times. The chain uses TRBV11-2 and TRBJ2-7; D is possibly TRBD2 (5 bases). This CDR3 spans 13 amino acids. Germline V gene data show CDR1 as SGHAT and CDR2 as FQNNGV. The V and J ends lost 2 bases and 5 bases respectively, with 10 bases between them. CDR3 nucleotide sequence: TGTGCCAGCAGCTTACGACGGGGAAACGAGCAGTACTTC. Protein sequence: CASSLRRGNEQYF.

The rearrangement uses TRBV5-1 and TRBJ2-3; possible D gene TRBD2, 7 bases. V lost 4 bases to trimming and J lost 3 bases, with 12 bases between them. The CDR3 loop spans 14 amino acids. Germline CDR1 SGHRS, CDR2 YFSETQ. The CDR3 reads CASSGAGATDTQYF. In DNA, the CDR3 is TGCGCCAGCAGCGGGGCGGGGGCAACAGATACGCAGTATTTT.

The chain is built from TRBV5-6 and TRBJ1-2; no firm D call. Germline V gene lookup returns CDR1 SGHDT and CDR2 YYEEEE. Trimming removed 4 bases at V and 6 bases at J, with 16 bases between. This CDR3 region has 14 residues. The CDR3 protein is CASSPTGRRDGYTF. CDR3 coding DNA: TGTGCCAGCAGCCCAACGGGCAGGCGGGATGGCTACACCTTC.

V and J are TRBV7-3 and TRBJ2-2; 10 bases line up with TRBD2. Germline loops: CDR1 SGHTA, CDR2 FQGTGA. V trimming: 5 bases; J trimming: 7 bases; junction bases outside the gene matches: 7. There are 15 residues in the CDR3. The CDR3 protein is CASSPIAGGNGELFF. CDR3 bases: TGTGCCAGCAGCCCCATAGCGGGGGGAAACGGGGAGCTGTTTTTT.

This clone appeared once. The genes are TRBV6-5 and TRBJ2-2; TRBD1 is a possible D gene (7 bases). Germline assignment: CDR1 MNHEY and CDR2 SVGAGI. Trimming shortened V by 10 bases and J by 5 bases, and 20 bases separated the two germline ends. CDR3 size: 15 residues. CDR3 DNA: TGTGCCACTACCCCAGGGGGGCGCGGGACCGGGGAGCTGTTTTTT. This encodes CATTPGGRGTGELFF.

The chain combines TRBV28 with TRBJ1-4; 8 positions match TRBD1. Germline V gene sequence: CDR1 MDHEN, CDR2 SYDVKM. V was pared by 3 bases and J by 8 bases, with 8 bases of the junction left unmatched. The CDR3 loop spans 15 amino acids. The CDR3 nucleotides read TGTGCCAGCAGTTTGCGGACAGGGAAGGCCGAAAAACTGTTTTTT. Translated, it gives CASSLRTGKAEKLFF.

The CDR3 reads CASSPEFRENTEAFF. For the CDR3, the DNA is TGTGCCAGCAGCCCGGAGTTTCGGGAGAACACTGAAGCTTTCTTT. The chain uses TRBV7-9 and TRBJ1-1; D unclear. Germline lookup yields CDR1 SEHNR and CDR2 FQNEAQ (reference sequence). V was shortened by 5 bases and J by 1 base, with 14 bases between the two germline ends. This CDR3 comprises 15 residues.

The rearrangement links TRBV7-3 to TRBJ2-1, with 10 nucleotides matching TRBD1. Germline V gene sequence: CDR1 SGHTA, CDR2 FQGTGA. This CDR3 spans 15 amino acids. J lost 4 bases, V lost 5 bases, and 5 bases had no gene match. The CDR3 DNA reads TGTGCCAGCAGCCGCACGGGACAGGGGTACAATGAGCAGTTCTTC. This sequence encodes CASSRTGQGYNEQFF. Supplemented by reference TRBV7-3 and TRBJ2-1, the full variable domain reads GAGVSQTPSNKVTEKGKYVELRCDPISGHTALYWYRQSLGQGPEFLIYFQGTGAADDSGLPNDRFFAVRPEGSVSTLKIQRTERGDSAVYLCASSRTGQGYNEQFFGPGTRLTVL.

Ten or more counts support this clone. The chain is built from TRBV3-1 (or the pseudogene TRBV3-2) and TRBJ2-7, with D uncertain. The V end lost 4 bases, the J end lost 1 base, and 11 bases lay between the germline ends. The CDR3 length is 14 residues. Per the germline V gene, CDR1 is LGHDT and CDR2 is YNNKEL (reference sequence). The CDR3 here is CASSLMGSSYEQYF. CDR3 DNA: TGTGCCAGCAGCCTGATGGGCAGTTCCTACGAGCAGTACTTC.

The chain has TRBV29-1 and TRBJ1-1; tentatively, D is TRBD1 (5 bases). This CDR3 comprises 14 residues. Between the trimmed V and J ends, which lost 6 bases and 2 bases, there was a span of 16 bases. CDR1 is SQVTM, CDR2 ANQGSEA, per germline. As DNA, the CDR3 is TGCAGCGTCGATAATCAGGGTTCCAACACTGAAGCTTTCTTT. It yields the protein CSVDNQGSNTEAFF.

The chain carries TRBV6-4 and TRBJ2-2; perhaps TRBD2 as D (6 bases). From germline, CDR1 is MRHNA and CDR2 SNTAGT. This CDR3 spans 15 amino acids. V lost 8 bases and J 3 bases, leaving 16 bases between the germline ends. CDR3 residues: CASRVTPGDTGELFF. The CDR3 region has the DNA TGTGCCAGCCGTGTAACTCCGGGGGACACCGGGGAGCTGTTTTTT.